This TCR beta chain originates from a study of blood T cell repertoires in COVID-19 (dated by TCRdb to 2020 to 2022). About the investigation overall: The collaborator samples originated in the United States, Italy and Spain and spanned the acute and convalescent phases of COVID-19. The repertoires were made available in a free public database intended to serve as a resource for research on the immune response to SARS-CoV-2. Where available, HLA class I and class II types were obtained from metadata supplied by the sample provider rather than from assay-based typing. Deeply sampled blood TCRbeta repertoires from subjects exposed to, actively infected with, or recovered from COVID-19 were included in the dataset. The samples were drawn from two sources: the first 160 participants of the ongoing ImmuneRACE study, and some 1,300 subjects contributed by 6 global collaborators. The material from the prospective study consisted of cDNA or gDNA derived from T cells, B-cell-depleted T cells, or PBMCs. Sample metadata almost always included a de-identified subject ID, COVID-19 status, age in years and sex. Here is what the overall study found, with its caveats: How much clinical and demographic metadata was included differed by source and by participant, and the metadata was provided uncurated.

TCRbeta CDR3 regions were amplified from genomic DNA using the immunoSEQ Assay, a bias-controlled multiplex PCR. As for the original processing: Nucleated cell counts per sample were estimated from amplification of reference gene primers within the assay. To quantify the absolute abundance of each unique TCRbeta CDR3 rearrangement, sequence reads were collapsed and filtered. Productive Simpson clonality was computed per sample as the square root of Simpson's diversity index over productive rearrangements. Entries here come from immuneACCESS through TCRdb and include only in-frame sequences with V and J called. Some clones fail to appear in such tables; in the studies checked, an unresolved V gene covers under half of the shortfall, and the cause of the remainder is unknown. From that table come the V and J calls and clone size; the DNA was used to work out D and trimming. The sample has 110,000 or so clones on record, roughly 84% of them singletons. The top ten constitute roughly 8.2% of the sample.

V and J lose 3 bases and 10 bases, and a span of 17 bases separates them. The CDR1 and CDR2 encoded by the germline V gene are SGDLS and YYNGEE. The CDR3 runs 15 amino acids, cysteine and phenylalanine included. Only the CDR3 region is kept as DNA, spanning 45 bases read in frame from base 1. Whole blood was collected in K2EDTA tubes by collaborating institutions according to the institutions' own protocols. Collaborator samples were shipped for TCRbeta analysis as frozen whole blood, isolated PBMCs, or DNA extracted from either sample type. With regard to this clone: Its cognate antigen has yet to be identified. Qualities for individual bases were not recorded, and no much larger clone is one base off.

The rearranged chain carries TRBV9 and TRBJ1-6; no D gene call is confident. The TCR was taken from a woman of 80 years or more with active or convalescent COVID-19. Sequenced input: peripheral blood. The CDR3 region has the sequence CASSEFPGFESPLHF. The DNA sequence follows: TGTGCCAGCAGCGAATTCCCGGGATTCGAATCACCCCTCCACTTT.